This TCR beta chain was recorded in a study of cytomegalovirus exposure and HLA in healthy donors. Study-level results: An observed cluster of highly shared sequence variants was recorded as a likely sequencing artifact.

Points on this clone: Antigen: not known.

Though probably carrying unrecorded immune exposures, donors were nominally healthy at sampling. Trimming removed 0 bases at V and 6 bases at J, with 7 bases between. The CDR3 has 13 residues. Germline V gives CDR1 SGDLS, CDR2 YYNGEE. 60 Vbeta and 13 Jbeta primers were used in PCR. Here immunoSEQ multiplex PCR was the method, and the copy in TCRdb shows in-frame clones only, minus some. Found here are tens of thousands of clones, over 70% of them singletons; the top ten hold under 15%. The chain is built from TRBV9 and TRBJ1-5; no definite D call. The source of this sequence is a man between 65 and 80 years old in good health and CMV-seronegative. The sequencing input was PBMCs. CDR3 amino acids: CASSVATGQPQHF. The DNA of the CDR3 is TGTGCCAGCAGCGTAGCTACGGGTCAGCCCCAGCATTTT.